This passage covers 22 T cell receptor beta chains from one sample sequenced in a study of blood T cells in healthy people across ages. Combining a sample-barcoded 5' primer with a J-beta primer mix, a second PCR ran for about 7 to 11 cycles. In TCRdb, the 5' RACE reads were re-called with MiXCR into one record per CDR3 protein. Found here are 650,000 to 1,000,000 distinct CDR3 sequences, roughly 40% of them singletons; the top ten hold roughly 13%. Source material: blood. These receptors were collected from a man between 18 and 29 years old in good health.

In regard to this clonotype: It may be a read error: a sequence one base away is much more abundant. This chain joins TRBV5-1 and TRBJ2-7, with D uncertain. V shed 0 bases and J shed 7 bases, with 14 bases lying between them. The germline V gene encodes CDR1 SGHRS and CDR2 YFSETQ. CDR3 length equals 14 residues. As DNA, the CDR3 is TGCGCCAGCAGCTTGGGCCCTAAGGGCGATGAGCAGTACTTC. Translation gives CASSLGPKGDEQYF. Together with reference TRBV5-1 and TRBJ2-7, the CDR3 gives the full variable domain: KAGVTQTPRYLIKTRGQQVTLSCSPISGHRSVSWYQQTPGQGLQFLFEYFSETQRNKGNFPGRFSGRQFSNSRSEMNVSTLELGDSALYLCASSLGPKGDEQYFGPGTRLTVT.

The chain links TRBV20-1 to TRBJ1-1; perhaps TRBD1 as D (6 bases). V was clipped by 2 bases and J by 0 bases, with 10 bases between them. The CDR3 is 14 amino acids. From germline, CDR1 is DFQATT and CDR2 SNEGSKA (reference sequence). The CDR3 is CSARKGQLNTEAFF. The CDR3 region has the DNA TGCAGTGCTAGAAAAGGACAGTTGAACACTGAAGCTTTCTTT.

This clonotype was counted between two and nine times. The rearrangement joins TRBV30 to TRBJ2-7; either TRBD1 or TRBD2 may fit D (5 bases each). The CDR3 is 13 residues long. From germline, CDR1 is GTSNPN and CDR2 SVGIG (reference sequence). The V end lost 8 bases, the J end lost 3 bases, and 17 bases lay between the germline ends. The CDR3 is CARHGRDRYEQYF. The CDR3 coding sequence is TGTGCCCGCCATGGCCGGGACCGCTACGAGCAGTACTTC.

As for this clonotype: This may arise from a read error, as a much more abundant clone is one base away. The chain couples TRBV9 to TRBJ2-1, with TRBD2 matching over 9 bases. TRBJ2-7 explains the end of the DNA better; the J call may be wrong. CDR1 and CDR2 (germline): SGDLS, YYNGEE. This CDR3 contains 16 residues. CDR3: CASSRGGGGAYNEQYF. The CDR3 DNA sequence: TGTGCCAGCAGCCGAGGAGGCGGGGGGGCCTACAATGAGCAGTACTTC.

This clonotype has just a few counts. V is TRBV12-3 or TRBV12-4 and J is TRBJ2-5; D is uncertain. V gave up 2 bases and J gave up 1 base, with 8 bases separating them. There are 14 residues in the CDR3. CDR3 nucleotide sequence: TGTGCCAGCAGTTTAAGGCGCCTCCAAGAGACCCAGTACTTC. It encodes CASSLRRLQETQYF.

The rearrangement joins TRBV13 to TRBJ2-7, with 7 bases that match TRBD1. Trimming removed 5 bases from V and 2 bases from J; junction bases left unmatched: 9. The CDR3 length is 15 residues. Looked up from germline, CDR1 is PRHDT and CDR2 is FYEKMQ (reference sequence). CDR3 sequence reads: CASSEAQGVAYEQYF. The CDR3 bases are TGTGCCAGCAGCGAAGCCCAGGGGGTGGCCTACGAGCAGTACTTC.

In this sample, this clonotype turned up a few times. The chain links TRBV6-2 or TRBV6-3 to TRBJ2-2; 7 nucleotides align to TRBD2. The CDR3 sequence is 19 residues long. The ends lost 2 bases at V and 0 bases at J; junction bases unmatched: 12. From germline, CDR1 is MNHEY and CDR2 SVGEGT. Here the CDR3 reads CASSYVMLADLPNTGELFF. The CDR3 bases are TGTGCCAGCAGTTACGTAATGCTAGCGGACCTACCGAACACCGGGGAGCTGTTTTTT.

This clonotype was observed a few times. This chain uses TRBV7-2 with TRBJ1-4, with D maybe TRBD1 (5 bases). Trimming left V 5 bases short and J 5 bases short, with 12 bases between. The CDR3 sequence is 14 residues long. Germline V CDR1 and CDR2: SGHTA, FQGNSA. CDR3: CASSRRGPNEKLFF. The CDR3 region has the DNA TGTGCCAGCAGCCGCCGGGGCCCCAATGAAAAACTGTTTTTT.

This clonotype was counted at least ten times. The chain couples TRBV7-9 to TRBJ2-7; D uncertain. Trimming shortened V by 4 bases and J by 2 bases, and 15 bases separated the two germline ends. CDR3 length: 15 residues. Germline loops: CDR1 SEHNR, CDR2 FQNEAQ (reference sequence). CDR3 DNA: TGTGCCAGCAGCTCAAGGACGTCTCCCACCTACGAGCAGTACTTC. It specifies CASSSRTSPTYEQYF. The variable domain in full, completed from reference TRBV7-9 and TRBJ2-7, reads DTGVSQNPRHKITKRGQNVTFRCDPISEHNRLYWYRQTLGQGPEFLTYFQNEAQLEKSRLLSDRFSAERPKGSFSTLEIQRTEQGDSAMYLCASSSRTSPTYEQYFGPGTRLTVT.

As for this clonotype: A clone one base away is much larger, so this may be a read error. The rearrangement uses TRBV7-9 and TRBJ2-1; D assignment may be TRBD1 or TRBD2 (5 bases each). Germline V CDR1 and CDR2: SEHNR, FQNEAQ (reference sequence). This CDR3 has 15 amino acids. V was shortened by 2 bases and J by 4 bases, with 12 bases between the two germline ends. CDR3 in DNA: TGTGCCAGCAGCTTATGGGACGGGGAGTACAATGAGCAGTTCTTC. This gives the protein CASSLWDGEYNEQFF. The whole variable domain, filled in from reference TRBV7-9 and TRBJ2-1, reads DTGVSQNPRHKITKRGQNVTFRCDPISEHNRLYWYRQTLGQGPEFLTYFQNEAQLEKSRLLSDRFSAERPKGSFSTLEIQRTEQGDSAMYLCASSLWDGEYNEQFFGPGTRLTVL.

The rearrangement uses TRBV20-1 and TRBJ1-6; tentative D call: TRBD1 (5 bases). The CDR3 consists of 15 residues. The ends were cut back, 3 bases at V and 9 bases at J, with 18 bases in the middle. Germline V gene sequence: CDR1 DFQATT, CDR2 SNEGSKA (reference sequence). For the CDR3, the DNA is TGCAGTGCTAGGGTCAGGGACTCTTATGGTTCACCCCTCCACTTT. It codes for CSARVRDSYGSPLHF.

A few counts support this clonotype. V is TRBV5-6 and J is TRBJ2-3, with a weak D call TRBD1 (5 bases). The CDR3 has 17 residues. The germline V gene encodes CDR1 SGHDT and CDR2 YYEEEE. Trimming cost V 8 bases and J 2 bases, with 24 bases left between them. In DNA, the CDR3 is TGTGCCAGTAGGGGATGGGGCAGACGAGAAATCACAGATACGCAGTATTTT. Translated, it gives CASRGWGRREITDTQYF. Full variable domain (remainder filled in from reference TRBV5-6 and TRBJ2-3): DAGVTQSPTHLIKTRGQQVTLRCSPKSGHDTVSWYQQALGQGPQFIFQYYEEEERQRGNFPDRFSGHQFPNYSSELNVNALLLGDSALYLCASRGWGRREITDTQYFGPGTRLTVL.

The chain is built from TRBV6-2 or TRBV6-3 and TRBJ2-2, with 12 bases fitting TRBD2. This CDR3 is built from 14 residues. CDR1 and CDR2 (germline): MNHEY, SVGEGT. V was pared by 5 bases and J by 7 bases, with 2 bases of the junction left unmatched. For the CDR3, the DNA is TGTGCCAGCAGTCCGGGACTAGCGGGCGGGGAGCTGTTTTTT. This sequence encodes CASSPGLAGGELFF.

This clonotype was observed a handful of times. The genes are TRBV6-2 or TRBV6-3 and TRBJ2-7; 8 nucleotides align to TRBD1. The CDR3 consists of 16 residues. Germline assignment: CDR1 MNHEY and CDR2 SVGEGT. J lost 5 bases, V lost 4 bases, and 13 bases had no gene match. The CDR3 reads CASSFARNRGANEQYF. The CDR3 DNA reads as TGTGCCAGCAGTTTTGCGCGGAACAGGGGGGCGAACGAGCAGTACTTC.

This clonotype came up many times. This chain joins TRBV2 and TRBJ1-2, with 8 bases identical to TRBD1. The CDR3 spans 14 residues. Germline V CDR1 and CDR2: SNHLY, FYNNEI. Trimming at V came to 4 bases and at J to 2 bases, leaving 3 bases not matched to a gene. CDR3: CASSVGDRNYGYTF. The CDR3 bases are TGTGCCAGCAGTGTGGGGGACAGGAACTATGGCTACACCTTC.

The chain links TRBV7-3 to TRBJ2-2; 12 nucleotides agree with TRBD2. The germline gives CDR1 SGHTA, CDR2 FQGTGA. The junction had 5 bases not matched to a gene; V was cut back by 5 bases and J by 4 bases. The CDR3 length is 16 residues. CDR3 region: CASSASLAGGTGELFF. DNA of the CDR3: TGTGCCAGCAGCGCCTCACTAGCGGGAGGCACCGGGGAGCTGTTTTTT.

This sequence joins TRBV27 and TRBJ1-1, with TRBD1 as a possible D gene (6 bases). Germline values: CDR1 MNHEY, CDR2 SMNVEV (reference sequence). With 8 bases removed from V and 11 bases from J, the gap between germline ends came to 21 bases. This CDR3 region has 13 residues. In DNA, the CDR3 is TGTGCCAGCTTTGGGGGGGCCAGGACAATGGCTTTCTTT. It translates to CASFGGARTMAFF.

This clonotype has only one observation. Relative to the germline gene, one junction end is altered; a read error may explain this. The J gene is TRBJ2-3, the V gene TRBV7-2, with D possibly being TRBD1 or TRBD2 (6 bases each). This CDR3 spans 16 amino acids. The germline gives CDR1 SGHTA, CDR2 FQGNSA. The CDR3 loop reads CASGLRTGAHTDTQYF. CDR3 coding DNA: TGTGCCAGCGGCTTACGGACGGGGGCTCACACAGATACGCAGTATTTT. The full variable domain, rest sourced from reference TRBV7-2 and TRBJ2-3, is GAGVSQSPSNKVTEKGKDVELRCDPISGHTALYWYRQSLGQGLEFLIYFQGNSAPDKSGLPSDRFSAERTGGSVSTLTIQRTQQEDSAVYLCASGLRTGAHTDTQYFGPGTRLTVL.

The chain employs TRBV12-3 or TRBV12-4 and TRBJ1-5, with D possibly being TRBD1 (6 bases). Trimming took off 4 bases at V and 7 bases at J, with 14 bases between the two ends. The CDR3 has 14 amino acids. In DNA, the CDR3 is TGTGCCAGCAGTTCCTTCCCGGGGGCCCAGCCCCAGCATTTT. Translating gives CASSSFPGAQPQHF.

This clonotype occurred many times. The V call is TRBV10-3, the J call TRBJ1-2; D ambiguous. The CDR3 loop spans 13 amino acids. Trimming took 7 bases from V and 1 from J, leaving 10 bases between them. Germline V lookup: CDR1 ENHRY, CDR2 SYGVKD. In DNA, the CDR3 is TGTGCCATCACGGGTGGGAATAACTATGGCTACACCTTC. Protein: CAITGGNNYGYTF.

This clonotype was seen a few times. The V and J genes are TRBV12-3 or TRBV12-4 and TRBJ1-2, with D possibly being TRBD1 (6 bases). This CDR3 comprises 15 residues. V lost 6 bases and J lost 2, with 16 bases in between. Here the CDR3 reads CASSKENRANYGYTF. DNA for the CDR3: TGTGCCAGCAGCAAAGAGAACAGGGCGAACTATGGCTACACCTTC.

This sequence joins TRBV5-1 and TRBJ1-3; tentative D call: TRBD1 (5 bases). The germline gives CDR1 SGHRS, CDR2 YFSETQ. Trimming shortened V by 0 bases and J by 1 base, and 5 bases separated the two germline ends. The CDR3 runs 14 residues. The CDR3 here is CASSLGQSGNTIYF. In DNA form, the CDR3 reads TGCGCCAGCAGCTTGGGACAGTCTGGAAACACCATATATTTT.